The clone carrying this TCR beta chain is termed medium-sized (0.01 to 0.1%). This sample was included in a study of spatial heterogeneity in lung cancer. Indicated time point: blood at routine non-recurrence follow-up after resection. Unsorted whole RNA samples from tumor, nontumor lung or frozen PBMC were sequenced. The germline V and J ends were trimmed by 6 bases and 1 base, with 9 bases remaining between them. This CDR3 has 14 amino acids. TCRdb reprocessed the 5' RACE reads with MiXCR, giving one entry per CDR3 protein. The sample holds a few thousand distinct CDR3 sequences; about 25% are singletons and the top ten take approximately 6%.

The TCR originated in a male donor with early-stage non-small cell lung cancer. This chain joins TRBV12-3 or TRBV12-4 and TRBJ2-2; D gene uncertain. This material consisted of PBMCs, taken at follow-up. CDR3 region: CASRRVENTGELFF. The CDR3 nucleotides read TGTGCCAGCAGAAGAGTAGAGAACACCGGGGAGCTGTTTTTT.